Listed below are T cell receptor beta chains from one sample, sequenced in a study of regulatory T cells in long-lasting Graves disease. A single record per CDR3 protein comes from TCRdb applying MiXCR to the multiplex PCR reads. The repertoire includes fewer than 400,000 distinct CDR3 sequences, roughly 20% of them detected once, and less than 25% sits in the top ten. The specimen comprised peripheral blood mononuclear cells (PBMCs), sampled when the disease was refractory, from a patient treated with antithyroid drugs. These receptors were collected from a female donor with Graves disease. The CDR3 runs from the conserved cysteine through the conserved F or W. D genes are given only for firm matches. The size field is filled for only some rows; it gives once, few, many or a size class.

J gene	D gene	V gene	clone size	CDR3 protein	CDR3 DNA
TRBJ1-1	-	TRBV6-1	many	CATSLDGLTTEAFF	TGTGCCACCAGTCTTGATGGACTTACCACTGAAGCTTTCTTT
TRBJ1-1	-	TRBV6-2/TRBV6-3	many	CASRDQPDTEAFF	TGTGCCAGCAGAGACCAACCGGATACTGAAGCTTTCTTT
TRBJ2-2	-	TRBV5-8	few	CASSPSRRRPETGELFF	TGTGCCAGCAGCCCATCCAGGCGCCGTCCTGAGACCGGGGAGCTGTTTTTT
TRBJ2-5	-	TRBV29-1	few	CSVDVGGRETQYF	TGCAGCGTCGATGTCGGGGGGCGGGAGACCCAGTACTTC
TRBJ1-2	-	TRBV7-9	-	CASSLLGDYGYAF	TGTGCCAGCAGCTTATTAGGAGACTATGGCTACGCCTTC
TRBJ2-1	TRBD2	TRBV6-2/TRBV6-3	many	CASSSDRVPSGTESGREYNEQFF	TGTGCCAGCAGCTCTGACAGGGTCCCTAGCGGGACAGAAAGCGGGAGGGAGTACAATGAGCAGTTCTTC
TRBJ1-4	-	TRBV19	few	CASSGVRGRPEREKLFF	TGTGCCAGTAGCGGGGTACGGGGAAGACCAGAACGTGAAAAACTGTTTTTT
TRBJ1-2	-	TRBV18	-	CASSENVYGYTF	TGTGCCAGCTCTGAGAATGTCTATGGCTACACCTTC
TRBJ1-1	-	TRBV2	few	CASSGSAPLNTEAFF	TGTGCCAGCAGTGGGTCAGCCCCCTTGAACACTGAAGCTTTCTTT
TRBJ2-4	TRBD1	TRBV19	-	CASSSVRQGSAKNIQYF	TGTGCCAGTAGTAGCGTTAGACAGGGATCGGCCAAAAACATTCAGTACTTC
TRBJ2-7	TRBD2	TRBV20-1	many	CSAPKGLADYEQYF	TGCAGTGCTCCCAAAGGGCTAGCGGACTACGAGCAGTACTTC
TRBJ1-2	TRBD1	TRBV27	-	CASSLVGHRGSYYGYTF	TGTGCCAGCAGTTTGGTTGGACACAGGGGGTCCTACTATGGCTACACCTTC
TRBJ1-3	-	TRBV12-3/TRBV12-4	few	CASSSTGISGNTIYF	TGTGCCAGCAGTTCAACAGGGATCTCTGGAAACACCATATATTTT
TRBJ2-7	-	TRBV7-9	many	CASSKVYHEQYF	TGTGCCAGCAGCAAGGTTTACCACGAGCAGTACTTC
TRBJ2-7	-	TRBV6-1	many	CASFGTFTYEQYF	TGTGCCAGCTTCGGGACGTTCACCTACGAGCAGTACTTC
TRBJ2-7	-	TRBV7-2	many	CASSLIGSSEQYF	TGTGCCAGCAGCCTCATAGGTTCGAGCGAGCAGTACTTC
TRBJ2-5	TRBD2	TRBV7-9	many	CASSPTTTLAGKETQYF	TGTGCCAGCAGCCCCACCACCACGCTAGCGGGCAAAGAGACCCAGTACTTC
TRBJ1-2	-	TRBV20-1	many	CSASQEGIAAGYTF	TGCAGTGCTAGTCAAGAAGGGATAGCGGCTGGCTACACCTTC
TRBJ2-7	TRBD2	TRBV6-1	-	CASSPLVAGEDEQYF	TGTGCCAGCAGTCCCTTGGTAGCGGGAGAGGACGAGCAGTACTTC
TRBJ2-3	TRBD2	TRBV5-1	-	CASSPPLAGGSPDTQYF	TGCGCCAGCAGCCCACCACTAGCGGGAGGGTCCCCAGATACGCAGTATTTT
TRBJ2-5	-	TRBV10-3	few	CAISESSETQYF	TGTGCCATCAGTGAGTCGTCGGAGACCCAGTACTTC
TRBJ2-7	TRBD1	TRBV2	many	CASSNRTGQDSYEQYF	TGTGCCAGCAGCAACCGAACTGGACAGGACTCCTACGAGCAGTACTTC
TRBJ2-5	-	TRBV6-1	once	CVSILWGETQYF	TGTGTCAGCATCCTCTGGGGAGAGACCCAGTACTTC
TRBJ2-3	TRBD2	TRBV6-2/TRBV6-3	-	CASSPKGWLAGTDTQYF	TGTGCCAGCAGCCCCAAGGGGTGGCTAGCGGGTACAGATACGCAGTATTTT
TRBJ1-2	-	TRBV3-1	-	CASSQVDRHGYTF	TGTGCCAGCAGCCAAGTGGACAGACATGGCTACACCTTC
TRBJ2-2	TRBD2	TRBV29-1	few	CSVGRRLAGDTGELFF	TGCAGCGTTGGCCGGAGACTAGCGGGAGACACCGGGGAGCTGTTTTTT
TRBJ2-2	TRBD2	TRBV5-6	-	CASSIGLAGGPVDTGELFF	TGTGCCAGCAGCATTGGACTAGCGGGAGGCCCAGTTGACACCGGGGAGCTGTTTTTT
TRBJ2-5	TRBD2	TRBV7-2	many	CASSPTSGRRETQYF	TGTGCCAGCAGCCCAACTAGCGGGAGAAGAGAGACCCAGTACTTC
TRBJ1-1	TRBD1	TRBV27	many	CASSLGQGPLPNTEAFF	TGTGCCAGCAGTCTGGGACAGGGGCCCTTACCGAACACTGAAGCTTTCTTT
TRBJ2-2	TRBD1	TRBV6-1	many	CASRRGTGVGSGELFF	TGTGCCAGCAGGCGAGGGACAGGGGTCGGTTCCGGGGAGCTGTTTTTT
TRBJ2-7	TRBD2	TRBV29-1	few	CSVYWASGRATNEGIYEQYF	TGCAGCGTTTATTGGGCTAGCGGGAGAGCAACTAATGAGGGAATATACGAGCAGTACTTC
TRBJ1-2	TRBD1	TRBV6-2/TRBV6-3	few	CASRVTGTNYGYTF	TGTGCCAGCAGAGTGACAGGGACAAACTATGGCTACACCTTC
TRBJ2-5	TRBD1	TRBV18	-	CASSLLWGQTQETQYF	TGTGCCAGCTCCCTACTGTGGGGACAGACCCAGGAGACCCAGTACTTC
TRBJ2-5	-	TRBV11-1	many	CASTKNGQETQYF	TGTGCCAGCACCAAAAACGGACAAGAGACCCAGTACTTC
TRBJ1-2	-	TRBV28	many	CASSLVGARSYGYTF	TGTGCCAGCAGTTTAGTCGGGGCACGGAGCTATGGCTACACCTTC
TRBJ1-5	-	TRBV20-1	-	CSAGLDSPNQPQHF	TGCAGTGCTGGCCTGGACAGCCCTAATCAGCCCCAGCATTTT
TRBJ2-1	-	TRBV30	many	CAWTSPNYNEQFF	TGTGCCTGGACTAGCCCAAACTACAATGAGCAGTTCTTC
TRBJ2-3	TRBD2	TRBV5-4	few	CASSLGLAGGVSTDTQYF	TGTGCCAGCAGCTTGGGACTAGCGGGAGGAGTCAGCACAGATACGCAGTATTTT
TRBJ2-5	-	TRBV20-1	many	CSARVTQYF	TGCAGTGCTAGAGTGACCCAGTACTTC
TRBJ1-3	TRBD1	TRBV7-2	-	CASSLGGSFSGNTIYF	TGTGCCAGCAGCCTAGGGGGCAGCTTCTCTGGAAACACCATATATTTT
TRBJ2-1	-	TRBV6-1	few	CASSTTTFSSYNEQFF	TGTGCCAGCAGTACCACTACCTTCAGCTCCTACAATGAGCAGTTCTTC
TRBJ1-3	-	TRBV2	many	CASSGRAVSGNTIYF	TGTGCCAGCAGTGGGAGGGCAGTCTCTGGAAACACCATATATTTT
TRBJ1-2	-	TRBV27	many	CASSFLNRVNYGYTF	TGTGCCAGCAGTTTCCTTAACAGGGTAAACTATGGCTACACCTTC
TRBJ2-7	-	TRBV20-1	-	CSGSGTQTYEQYF	TGCAGTGGTTCCGGGACACAAACCTACGAGCAGTACTTC
TRBJ2-5	-	TRBV5-6	few	CASSASSGSPWRETQYF	TGTGCCAGCAGCGCGTCGAGTGGGAGCCCCTGGCGAGAGACCCAGTACTTC
TRBJ1-5	-	TRBV20-1	-	CSARGTADQPQHF	TGCAGTGCTAGAGGGACAGCGGATCAGCCCCAGCATTTT
TRBJ2-7	TRBD1	TRBV20-1	-	CSARPGQIYEQYF	TGCAGTGCGCGCCCGGGACAGATTTACGAGCAGTACTTC
TRBJ2-1	TRBD2	TRBV12-3/TRBV12-4	many	CASSRLASYNEQFF	TGTGCCAGCAGTAGACTAGCGAGCTACAATGAGCAGTTCTTC
TRBJ2-2	TRBD2	TRBV12-3/TRBV12-4	many	CASRRQAGTNTGELFF	TGTGCCAGCAGACGACAAGCGGGAACGAACACCGGGGAGCTGTTTTTT
TRBJ2-2	-	TRBV12-5	few	CASGLVASLLGELFF	TGTGCTAGTGGTTTGGTTGCGTCTCTGTTAGGGGAGCTGTTTTTT
TRBJ2-7	-	TRBV6-5	many	CASSYSPQSEQYF	TGTGCCAGCAGTTACTCCCCACAGTCCGAGCAGTACTTC
TRBJ2-7	-	TRBV20-1	many	CSARGSSPPYEQYF	TGCAGTGCTAGAGGGAGTTCCCCCCCCTACGAGCAGTACTTC
TRBJ2-7	-	TRBV20-1	-	CSARGQVPEQYF	TGCAGTGCTAGAGGACAGGTCCCCGAGCAGTACTTC
TRBJ2-7	-	TRBV7-2	many	CASSHDPTVNSYEQYF	TGTGCCAGCAGCCACGATCCGACGGTTAACTCCTACGAGCAGTACTTC
TRBJ1-2	TRBD1	TRBV3-1	many	CASSPRTGENGYTF	TGTGCCAGCAGCCCCCGGACAGGGGAAAATGGCTACACCTTC
TRBJ1-2	-	TRBV20-1	many	CSARDTPSRPGNDYGYTF	TGCAGTGCTAGAGACACCCCGTCCCGTCCGGGGAACGACTATGGCTACACCTTC
TRBJ1-4	-	TRBV7-2	-	CASSVGRNNEKLFF	TGTGCCAGCAGCGTGGGACGGAATAATGAAAAACTGTTTTTT
TRBJ1-1	-	TRBV29-1	-	CSVDRVLDEAFF	TGCAGCGTTGATCGGGTCTTGGATGAAGCTTTCTTT
TRBJ2-2	TRBD2	TRBV11-2	few	CASRTGGAQTGELFF	TGTGCCAGCAGAACGGGGGGGGCGCAGACCGGGGAGCTGTTTTTT
TRBJ1-5	-	TRBV6-1	few	CASTSQGFSWQPQHF	TGTGCCAGCACCTCACAGGGTTTCTCGTGGCAGCCCCAGCATTTT